The present T cell receptor (beta chain) was sequenced within a study of CD8+ T cells in alopecia areata (dated by TCRdb to 2016 to 2019). In the study overall: High-throughput TCRbeta sequencing was used to examine T cell clonal expansion in alopecia areata in both the C3H/HeJ mouse model and human patients. On the human side, TCRbeta sequencing was run on scalp tissue and on sorted CD4+ and CD8+ peripheral blood T cells from healthy controls and from alopecia areata patients with either patchy or totalis/universalis disease. Scalp clonality was compared among normal scalp (n=4), patchy alopecia areata scalp (n=8), and alopecia totalis/universalis scalp (n=8). The RNA source kit depended on sample type: the PAXgene miRNA kit for fixed scalp, the miRNeasy kit for PBMCs, and the RNeasy kit for mouse skin. Amplification of TCRbeta CDR3 regions was done by immunoSEQ multiplex PCR using 35 Vbeta forward primers and 13 Jbeta reverse primers. What the research found in general, with its limitations: Unlike mouse skin, where gammadelta T cells dominate, normal human skin contains resident alphabeta T cells that get sequenced too, which complicates analysis of the scalp TCR repertoire. Higher clonality and more expanded CD8+ clones were observed in lesional scalp than in normal scalp, particularly in alopecia totalis/universalis, a finding suggestive of antigenic drive. TCR sequences shared between patients were less clear than in mice, possibly partly because of HLA diversity in the patient population.

The CDR3 covers 14 residues, taking in both the cysteine and the phenylalanine. Of the read, only the CDR3 DNA is kept; its 42 bases are in frame from base 1. Sequences MNHEY (CDR1) and SMNVEV (CDR2) are obtained from the germline V gene (reference sequence). Trimming removed 5 bases from V and 9 bases from J; the gene matches leave 9 bases unexplained. The library was generated by the immunoSEQ multiplex PCR assay. RNA was extracted from all samples and reverse transcribed into cDNA as template for TCR sequencing. First-strand cDNA was synthesized using SuperScript III with a 2:1 mix of oligo-dT and random hexamers. A synthetic immune receptor repertoire was used to assess amplification bias, and residual bias was removed computationally. On the study's bioinformatics: Raw reads were preprocessed for error removal, and CDR3 was defined according to IMGT conventions as running from the conserved cysteine to phenylalanine. Clonality was computed as 1 minus the Shannon entropy, with the entropy normalized by log2 of the number of productive unique TCRs. Scalp TCRbeta sequences were cross-referenced with sorted blood CD4 and CD8 repertoires so that the CD4 or CD8 identity of scalp clones could be inferred. TCRdb mirrors the immuneACCESS table, restricted to in-frame sequences. Some clones are absent from its copies; in checked studies, under half trace to an unresolved V gene, and the reason for the others is unknown. Clone size and the V and J calls come from that table; the DNA yielded D and trimming. The sample table records 95,000 to 120,000 clones; under 60% of these occur just once. Of the sample, more than 20% falls within the top ten clones.

From alopecia areata patients, peripheral blood was collected along with lesional scalp punch biopsies. PBMCs were isolated by density centrifugation and stained for CD3, CD4 and CD8, and CD4+ and CD8+ T cells were sorted on a FACSAria. The untreated alopecia areata patients were recruited through a multicenter biomarker study. In five patients from the biomarker study, blood CD8+ T cells were sorted further into NKG2D-low and NKG2D-high fractions. This clone was seen only a few times. Its antigen remains unidentified. No qualities accompany the bases; no much larger clone lies one base away. The material sequenced was NKG2D-low CD8+ T cells sorted from blood. This specimen's cell subset or site label, interpreted: sorted CD8+ NKG2D-low blood T cells. The sequence joins TRBV27 to TRBJ2-2, with 7 bases in between that match TRBD1. The sequence was obtained from a human donor with alopecia areata. The DNA sequence follows: TGTGCCAGCAGTCAACAAAGACAGGGTCGGGAGCTGTTTTTT. It codes for CASSQQRQGRELFF.